What follows are 6 T cell receptor beta chains derived from one specimen sequenced in a study of regulatory T cells in long-lasting Graves disease. Described time point: persistent/refractory GD, antithyroid drugs over 5 years with positive TRAb. Extracted PBMC RNA gave rise to the TCR library. CDR3-region Arm-PCR and iRepertoire HTBI primers produced the TCR beta libraries. MiXCR, run by TCRdb on the multiplex PCR reads, gives a single entry per CDR3 protein. The sample consists of some 300,000 distinct CDR3 sequences, more than 20% of them appearing once. This specimen consisted of peripheral blood mononuclear cells (PBMCs), obtained when the disease was refractory, from a patient treated with antithyroid drugs. The receptor set was obtained from a female donor with Graves disease.

V and J are TRBV4-1 and TRBJ2-1, with 9 bases fitting TRBD1. V was pared by 1 base and J by 5 bases, with 9 bases of the junction left unmatched. The CDR3 contains 17 residues. The germline V gene has CDR1 MGHRA and CDR2 YSYEKL. CDR3 DNA: TGCGCCAGCAGCCAAGGATCAGGGACAGGGAGTAACAATGAGCAGTTCTTC. Translating gives CASSQGSGTGSNNEQFF.

V and J are TRBV5-1 and TRBJ1-4, with a possible D match to TRBD1 (6 bases). The CDR3 runs to 15 residues. Germline CDR1 reads SGHRS; CDR2 reads YFSETQ. V dropped 3 bases and J dropped 0 bases, with 9 bases sitting between them. CDR3 region: CASSSGTTTNEKLFF. CDR3 bases: TGCGCCAGCAGCTCTGGGACAACAACTAATGAAAAACTGTTTTTT.

This clonotype has at least ten counts. The chain joins TRBV20-1 to TRBJ2-5; D uncertain. Per the germline V gene, CDR1 is DFQATT and CDR2 is SNEGSKA (reference sequence). V dropped 7 bases and J dropped 2 bases, with 8 bases sitting between them. There are 11 residues in the CDR3. The CDR3 protein is CSGLAQETQYF. The CDR3 DNA is TGCAGTGGGCTCGCGCAAGAGACCCAGTACTTC.

The V call is TRBV20-1, the J call TRBJ2-2; TRBD2 agrees at 7 bases. CDR1 and CDR2 (germline): DFQATT, SNEGSKA (reference sequence). V lost 2 bases, J lost 1 base, and 7 bases stayed unmatched. CDR3 length: 16 residues. For the CDR3, the DNA is TGCAGTGCTAGAAGAGGAGGACTAGAGAACACCGGGGAGCTGTTTTTT. The encoded protein is CSARRGGLENTGELFF.

As for this clonotype: This may be a read error, as it is one base from a much larger clone. This sequence joins TRBV3-1 and TRBJ2-7; D is unclear. The CDR3 runs 12 residues. Trimming pared 9 bases from V and 4 bases from J, leaving 13 bases between. Germline CDR1 LGHDT, CDR2 YNNKEL (reference sequence). This CDR3 is CASYVVGYEQYF. The DNA of the CDR3 is TGTGCCAGTTATGTAGTGGGATACGAGCAGTACTTC.

The sample holds many counts of this clonotype. The rearrangement links TRBV4-2 to TRBJ1-4, with D unclear. Trimming took off 0 bases at V and 7 bases at J, with 15 bases between the two ends. Looked up from germline, CDR1 is LGHNA and CDR2 is YNFKEQ. This CDR3 is 16 amino acids long. For the CDR3, the DNA is TGTGCCAGCAGCCAAGATGCAACTATACTTAGTGAAAAACTGTTTTTT. This codes for CASSQDATILSEKLFF.